This T cell receptor (beta chain) was identified during a study of Graves' ophthalmopathy and Graves' hyperthyroidism (dated by TCRdb to 2016 to 2018). About the full investigation: Peripheral blood was collected at initial diagnosis, before any treatment. The study used TCR beta repertoire signatures to distinguish Graves' ophthalmopathy from Graves' hyperthyroidism and to predict progression to ophthalmopathy. In total, 135 blood samples were TCR-sequenced: roughly 45 ophthalmopathy, 75 hyperthyroidism and approximately 17 hyperthyroidism-to-ophthalmopathy patients. To explore V-J signatures distinguishing ophthalmopathy from hyperthyroidism, a discovery set of under 110 patients (about 41 ophthalmopathy, 57 stable hyperthyroidism) was enrolled. An independent validation cohort comprised under 20 hyperthyroidism patients and over 15 patients who later progressed from hyperthyroidism to ophthalmopathy. In about six hyperthyroidism patients, the T-cell repertoires found in thyroid tissue were compared with those found in blood. Once sampling was done, hyperthyroidism patients were given methimazole at a starting dose of 30 mg daily, while ophthalmopathy patients were given high-dose intravenous methylprednisolone. The 100 discovery patients were randomly split 7:3 into training and test sets.

Stable hyperthyroidism was defined as no progression to ophthalmopathy within 18 months of follow-up. Hyperthyroidism patients were newly diagnosed, with disease duration under 2 months, and aged 18 to 65 years. Anyone with other autoimmune diseases, uncontrolled infections, pregnancy or lactation was excluded from the study. Clinical symptoms, serum thyroxine, TRAb, thyroid ultrasound and orbital computed tomography formed the basis of the diagnosis. Using Ficoll-Paque density gradient centrifugation, PBMCs were isolated from 10 ml of fresh peripheral blood. Trizol reagent was used to extract the total RNA, and its quality was then checked on an Agilent 2100 Bioanalyzer. For repertoire sequencing, TCR beta CDR3 regions were amplified from RNA transcripts. The first round of RT-PCR was done with HTBI primers and the Qiagen OneStep RT-PCR kit, and was followed by a second round of multiplex PCR, then size selection and purification. The libraries underwent paired-end sequencing with 100 bp reads on an Illumina HiSeq2000. Under the source paper's analysis protocol: Reads were processed with SOAPnuke, discarding reads with adapters, uncalled bases, mean Phred below 15, or no exact constant-primer or identifier match. COPE v1.2.5 was used to merge high-quality paired reads. Unique nucleotide sequences were defined as clonotypes and aligned to IMGT TRB V, D and J references using MiTCR v1.1. The analysis was limited to V-J combinations with a frequency above 0.0001, which together covered more than 99% of repertoires. A TCR clonal expansion and chaos score per V-J combination was defined as the ratio of F50 clonal expansion to chaos observed in the TCRdist matrix. Features were reduced by Welch's t-statistics and random forest to some 13 V-J combinations, which fed a naive Bayes classifier. The similarity between thyroid and blood repertoires was quantified using the Morisita-Horn index. TCRdb trimmed public reads at Q25 via fastp, called clones via MiXCR and kept in-frame beta chains. For every CDR3 protein sequence, its rows merge into one entry that carries the most common genes and DNA. TCRdb, not the original authors, processed these V and J calls. This sample lists 620,000 or so distinct CDR3 sequences; 20% to 25% were detected once. The biggest ten clones account for more than 5.5% of the sample.

Notes on this clonotype: No antigen is known for it. Base quality data are lacking; no much larger clone is found one base away.

The full study reports these points: In validation, the model predicted ophthalmopathy progression with 70.59% sensitivity and 72.22% specificity; around twelve predicted patients were CT-confirmed with GO in a median of approximately six months. No statistical method was used to set the sample size in advance, and the investigators knew which group each participant was assigned to. Among expanded thyroid clonotypes with frequency above 0.001, most also showed up in blood, which suggests that blood repertoires may reflect the thyroid immune response. In cross-validation, the 13-signature model distinguished ophthalmopathy from stable hyperthyroidism with approximately 88% sensitivity and approximately 81% specificity, and in the test set the corresponding values were approximately 80% and 75%.

V loses 10 bases of germline sequence and J loses 5 bases, and the interval between the two ends is 15 bases. Reading the germline V gene gives CDR1 SNHLY and CDR2 FYNNEI. The CDR3 runs 12 amino acids, cysteine and phenylalanine included. Only CDR3 DNA remains: 36 bases, in frame from the first base. This receptor was taken from a woman aged 18-35 years with stable Graves' hyperthyroidism. Some clones in this sample may be carry-over from other donors' samples. Donor details come from another sample of the same person, matched by shared clones. The chain is encoded by TRBV2 joined to TRBJ2-7; D gene: possibly TRBD1, on 6 matching bases. The sequenced material came from peripheral blood. The base sequence is TGTGCCACCGCACAGGGAAGCAACGAGCAGTACTTC. This sequence encodes CATAQGSNEQYF.